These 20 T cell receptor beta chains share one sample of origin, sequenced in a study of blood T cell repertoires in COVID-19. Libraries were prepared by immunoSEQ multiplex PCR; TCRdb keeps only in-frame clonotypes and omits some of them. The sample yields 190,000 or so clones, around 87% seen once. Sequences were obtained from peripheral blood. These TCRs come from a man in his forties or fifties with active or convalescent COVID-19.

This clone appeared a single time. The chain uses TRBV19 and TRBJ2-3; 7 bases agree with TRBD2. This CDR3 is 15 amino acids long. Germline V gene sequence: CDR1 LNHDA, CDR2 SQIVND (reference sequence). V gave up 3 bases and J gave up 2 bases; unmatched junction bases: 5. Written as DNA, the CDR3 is TGTGCCAGTAGTATGGTAGGGACTACCACAGATACGCAGTATTTT. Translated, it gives CASSMVGTTTDTQYF. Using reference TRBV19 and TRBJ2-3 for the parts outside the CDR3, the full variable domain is DGGITQSPKYLFRKEGQNVTLSCEQNLNHDAMYWYRQDPGQGLRLIYYSQIVNDFQKGDIAEGYSVSREKKESFPLTVTSAQKNPTAFYLCASSMVGTTTDTQYFGPGTRLTVL.

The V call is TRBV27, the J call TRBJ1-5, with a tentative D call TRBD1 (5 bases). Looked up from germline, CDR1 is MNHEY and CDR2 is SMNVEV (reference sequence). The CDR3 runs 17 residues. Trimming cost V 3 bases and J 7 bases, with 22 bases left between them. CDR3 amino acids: CASSLVRDGGLGQPQHF. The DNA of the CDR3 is TGTGCCAGCAGTTTGGTTCGCGACGGGGGATTAGGGCAGCCCCAGCATTTT.

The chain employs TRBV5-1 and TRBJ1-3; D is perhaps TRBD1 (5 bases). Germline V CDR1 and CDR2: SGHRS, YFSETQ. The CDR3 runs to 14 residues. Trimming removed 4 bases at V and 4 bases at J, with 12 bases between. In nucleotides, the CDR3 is TGCGCCAGCAGCAAGCAGGGTGCGGGAAACACCATATATTTT. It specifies CASSKQGAGNTIYF.

The CDR3 protein is CASSQDLRGNSPLHF. DNA of the CDR3: TGTGCCAGCAGCCAAGATTTGCGGGGGAATTCACCCCTCCACTTT. This sequence joins TRBV14 and TRBJ1-6, with a possible D match to TRBD1 (5 bases). CDR1 is SGHDN, CDR2 FVKESK, per germline. This CDR3 spans 15 amino acids. Trimming pared 0 bases from V and 7 bases from J, leaving 10 bases between.

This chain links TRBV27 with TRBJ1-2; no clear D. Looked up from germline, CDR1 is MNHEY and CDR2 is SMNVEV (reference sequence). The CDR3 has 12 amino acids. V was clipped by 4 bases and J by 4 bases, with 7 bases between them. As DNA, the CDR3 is TGTGCCAGCAGTTCAGGATCCTATGGCTACACCTTC. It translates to CASSSGSYGYTF.

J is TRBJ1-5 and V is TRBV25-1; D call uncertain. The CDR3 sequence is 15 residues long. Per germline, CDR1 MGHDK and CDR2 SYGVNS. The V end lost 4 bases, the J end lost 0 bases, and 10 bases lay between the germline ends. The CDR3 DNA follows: TGTGCCAGCAGTGTGGCCGGGGATAGCAATCAGCCCCAGCATTTT. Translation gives CASSVAGDSNQPQHF.

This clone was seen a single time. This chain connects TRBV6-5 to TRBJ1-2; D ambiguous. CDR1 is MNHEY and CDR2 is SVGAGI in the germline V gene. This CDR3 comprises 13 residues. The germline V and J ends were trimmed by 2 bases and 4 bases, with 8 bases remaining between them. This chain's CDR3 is CASSYQVGYGYTF. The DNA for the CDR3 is TGTGCCAGCAGTTACCAGGTGGGCTATGGCTACACCTTC.

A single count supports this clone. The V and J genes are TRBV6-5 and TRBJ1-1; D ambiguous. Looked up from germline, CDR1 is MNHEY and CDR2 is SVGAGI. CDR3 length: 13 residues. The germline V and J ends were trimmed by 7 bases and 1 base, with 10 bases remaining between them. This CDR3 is CASTPPGNTEAFF. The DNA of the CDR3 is TGTGCCAGCACCCCCCCAGGGAACACTGAAGCTTTCTTT.

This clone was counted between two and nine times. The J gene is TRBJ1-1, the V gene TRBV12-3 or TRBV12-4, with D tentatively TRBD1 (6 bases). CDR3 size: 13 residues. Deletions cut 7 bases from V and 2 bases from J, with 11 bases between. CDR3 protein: CASTLDRNTEAFF. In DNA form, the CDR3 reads TGTGCCAGCACCCTGGACAGAAACACTGAAGCTTTCTTT.

The CDR3 here is CASSVTGTAEAFF. The CDR3 DNA sequence: TGTGCCAGCAGTGTTACCGGGACAGCTGAAGCTTTCTTT. The chain joins TRBV12-3 or TRBV12-4 to TRBJ1-1, with TRBD1 identical over 7 bases. This CDR3 is 13 amino acids long. Losses at the gene ends were 5 bases for V and 6 bases for J; bases not matched to a gene: 6.

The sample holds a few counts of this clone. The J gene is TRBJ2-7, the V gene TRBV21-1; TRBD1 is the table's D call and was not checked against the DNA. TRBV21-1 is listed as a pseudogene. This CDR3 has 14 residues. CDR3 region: CASSKGQDVYEQYF. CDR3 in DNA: TGTGCCAGCAGCAAAGGGCAGGATGTCTACGAGCAGTACTTC.

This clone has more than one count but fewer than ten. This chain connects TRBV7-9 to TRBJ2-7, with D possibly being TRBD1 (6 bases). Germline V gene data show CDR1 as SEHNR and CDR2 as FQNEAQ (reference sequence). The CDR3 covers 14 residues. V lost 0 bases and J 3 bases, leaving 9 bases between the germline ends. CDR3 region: CASSLAQGHYEQYF. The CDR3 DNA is TGTGCCAGCAGCTTAGCGCAGGGACACTACGAGCAGTACTTC. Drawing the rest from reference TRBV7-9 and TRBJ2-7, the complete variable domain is DTGVSQNPRHKITKRGQNVTFRCDPISEHNRLYWYRQTLGQGPEFLTYFQNEAQLEKSRLLSDRFSAERPKGSFSTLEIQRTEQGDSAMYLCASSLAQGHYEQYFGPGTRLTVT.

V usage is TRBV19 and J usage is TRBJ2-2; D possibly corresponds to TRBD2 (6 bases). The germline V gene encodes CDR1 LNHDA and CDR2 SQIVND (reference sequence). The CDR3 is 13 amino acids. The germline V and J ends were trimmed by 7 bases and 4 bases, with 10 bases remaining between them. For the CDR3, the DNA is TGTGCCAGTAACGGGGGAATCACCGGGGAGCTGTTTTTT. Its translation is CASNGGITGELFF.

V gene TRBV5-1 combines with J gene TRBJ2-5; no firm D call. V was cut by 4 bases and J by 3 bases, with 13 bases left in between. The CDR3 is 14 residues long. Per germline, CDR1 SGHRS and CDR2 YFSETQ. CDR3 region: CASSPRRQEETQYF. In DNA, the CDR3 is TGCGCCAGCAGCCCACGGCGACAAGAAGAGACCCAGTACTTC.

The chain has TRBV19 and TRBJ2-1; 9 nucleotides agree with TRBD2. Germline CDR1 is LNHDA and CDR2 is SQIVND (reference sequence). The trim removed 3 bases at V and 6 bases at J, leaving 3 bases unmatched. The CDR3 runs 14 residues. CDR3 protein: CASSIRTSANEQFF. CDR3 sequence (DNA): TGTGCCAGTAGTATCCGGACTAGCGCCAATGAGCAGTTCTTC.

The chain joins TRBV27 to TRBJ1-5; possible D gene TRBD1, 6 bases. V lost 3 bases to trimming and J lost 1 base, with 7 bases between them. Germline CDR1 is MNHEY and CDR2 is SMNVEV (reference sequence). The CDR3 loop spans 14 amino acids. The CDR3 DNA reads TGTGCCAGCAGTTTCCAGGGGAGCAATCAGCCCCAGCATTTT. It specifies CASSFQGSNQPQHF.

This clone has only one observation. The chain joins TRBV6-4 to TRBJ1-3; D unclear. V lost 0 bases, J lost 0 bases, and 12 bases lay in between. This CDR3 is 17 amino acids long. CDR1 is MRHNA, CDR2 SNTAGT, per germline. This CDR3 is CASSDSERSLSGNTIYF. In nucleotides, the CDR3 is TGTGCCAGCAGTGACTCTGAACGGTCCCTCTCTGGAAACACCATATATTTT.

CDR3 sequence (DNA): TGTGCCAGCAGTTACGCGGGGTCCTCATATGAGCAGTACTTC. Translation: CASSYAGSSYEQYF. V usage is TRBV6-2 or TRBV6-3 and J usage is TRBJ2-7; D is perhaps TRBD2 (6 bases). CDR3 length equals 14 residues. V was clipped by 2 bases and J by 7 bases, with 15 bases between them. CDR1 is MNHEY and CDR2 is SVGEGT in the germline V gene.

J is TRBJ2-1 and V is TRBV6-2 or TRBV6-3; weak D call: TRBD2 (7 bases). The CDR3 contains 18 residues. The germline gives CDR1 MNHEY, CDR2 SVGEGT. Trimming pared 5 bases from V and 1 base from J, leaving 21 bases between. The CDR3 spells CASSRSFVGGGSYNEQFF. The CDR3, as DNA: TGTGCCAGCAGTCGTAGCTTTGTAGGGGGGGGGTCCTACAATGAGCAGTTCTTC.

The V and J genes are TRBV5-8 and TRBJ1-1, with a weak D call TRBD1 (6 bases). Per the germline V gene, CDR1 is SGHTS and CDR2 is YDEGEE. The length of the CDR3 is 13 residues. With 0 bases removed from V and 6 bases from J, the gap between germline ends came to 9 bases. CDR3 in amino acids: CASSLVQGSEAFF. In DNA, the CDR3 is TGTGCCAGCAGCTTGGTACAGGGCTCTGAAGCTTTCTTT.